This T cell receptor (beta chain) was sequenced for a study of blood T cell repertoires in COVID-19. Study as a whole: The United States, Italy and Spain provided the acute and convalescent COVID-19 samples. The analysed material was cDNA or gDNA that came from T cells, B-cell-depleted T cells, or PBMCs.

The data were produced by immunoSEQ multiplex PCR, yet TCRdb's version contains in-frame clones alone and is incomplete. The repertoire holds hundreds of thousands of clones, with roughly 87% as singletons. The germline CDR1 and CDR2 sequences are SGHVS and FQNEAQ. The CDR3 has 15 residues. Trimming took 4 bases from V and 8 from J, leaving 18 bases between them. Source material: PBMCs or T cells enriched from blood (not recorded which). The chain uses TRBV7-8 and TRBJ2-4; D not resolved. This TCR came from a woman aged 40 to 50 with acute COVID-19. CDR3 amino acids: CASSSAPTNWDIQYF. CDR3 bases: TGTGCCAGCAGCTCTGCCCCGACAAACTGGGACATTCAGTACTTC.